One T cell receptor beta chain is described in this entry. The antigen is undetermined. The sample belongs to a study of T cell responses to AZD1222 COVID-19 vaccine. Study-wide results and limits: Clonal diversity was possibly underestimated; the donors were predominantly white British and more often female.

This table comes from immunoSEQ multiplex PCR, and its TCRdb copy is limited to in-frame clones, with some not included. This sample yields more than 95,000 clones, of which more than 70% are seen a single time; around 1.5% belongs to the top ten. This clonotype was sampled from an adult in good health. The material was peripheral blood, obtained on day 0 of AZD1222 vaccination.

This CDR3 reads CASSKGMAGDGNQPQHF. The CDR3 DNA reads TGTGCCAGCAGCAAAGGGATGGCAGGGGATGGCAATCAGCCCCAGCATTTT. This chain joins TRBV21-1 and TRBJ1-5; the table's TRBD1 call for D was not verified on the DNA. TRBV21-1 is classified as a pseudogene. This CDR3 is 17 amino acids long.